The 27 T cell receptor beta chains reported below all come from one sample, sequenced in a study of blood T cell repertoires in COVID-19. The assay was immunoSEQ multiplex PCR, and TCRdb's table has in-frame clones only and misses some. The data contain over 200,000 clones, roughly nine tenths of them singletons. Sequenced sample: peripheral blood. These receptors all stem from a man aged 55 to 70 with COVID-19, enrolled during active disease.

The gene calls are TRBV2 and TRBJ2-7; TRBD2 matches at 8 bases. CDR1 is SNHLY and CDR2 is FYNNEI in the germline V gene. The CDR3 loop spans 16 amino acids. V was pared by 6 bases and J by 2 bases, with 12 bases of the junction left unmatched. The CDR3 reads CASSPPGTSGAYEQYF. The CDR3, as DNA: TGTGCCAGCAGCCCTCCCGGTACTAGCGGAGCCTACGAGCAGTACTTC.

The chain recombines TRBV7-2 with TRBJ2-7, with D tentatively TRBD2 (5 bases). V was clipped by 5 bases and J by 6 bases, with 14 bases between them. Germline assignment: CDR1 SGHTA and CDR2 FQGNSA. CDR3 size: 13 residues. The CDR3 nucleotides are TGTGCCAGCAGCGTAAAAGTCAGCGGCGAGCAGTACTTC. Its protein product is CASSVKVSGEQYF.

This chain connects TRBV20-1 to TRBJ1-6; 9 nucleotides match TRBD1. This CDR3 region has 16 residues. From germline, CDR1 is DFQATT and CDR2 SNEGSKA (reference sequence). After removal of 3 bases from V and 9 bases from J, the junction contained 12 bases not matched to a gene. The CDR3: CSASGGWGQGGSPLHF. CDR3 bases: TGCAGTGCTAGTGGGGGGTGGGGACAGGGTGGTTCACCCCTCCACTTT.

The chain is built from TRBV25-1 and TRBJ1-3, with D uncertain. V lost 7 bases to trimming and J lost 0 bases, with 10 bases between them. The CDR3 has 14 residues. Germline values: CDR1 MGHDK, CDR2 SYGVNS. The CDR3 loop is CASTLGSSGNTIYF. The CDR3 DNA follows: TGTGCCAGCACCTTAGGGAGCTCTGGAAACACCATATATTTT. The complete variable domain, with remaining parts taken from reference TRBV25-1 and TRBJ1-3, reads EADIYQTPRYLVIGTGKKITLECSQTMGHDKMYWYQQDPGMELHLIHYSYGVNSTEKGDLSSESTVSRIRTEHFPLTLESARPSHTSQYLCASTLGSSGNTIYFGEGSWLTVV.

V and J are TRBV3-1 (or the pseudogene TRBV3-2) and TRBJ1-2; no firm D call. Trimming took off 5 bases at V and 2 bases at J, with 9 bases between the two ends. The germline V gene encodes CDR1 LGHDT and CDR2 YNNKEL (reference sequence). This CDR3 is built from 13 residues. The CDR3 sequence: CASSWRENYGYTF. CDR3 coding DNA: TGTGCCAGCAGCTGGAGGGAAAACTATGGCTACACCTTC.

This clone occurred a few times. CDR3 residues: CATSRDRRNTEAFF. The CDR3 nucleotides are TGTGCCACCAGCAGAGATAGAAGGAACACTGAAGCTTTCTTT. The J gene is TRBJ1-1, the V gene TRBV15, with D uncertain. Germline V gene lookup returns CDR1 LNHNV and CDR2 YYDKDF (reference sequence). This CDR3 comprises 14 residues. The V gene lost 0 bases and the J gene lost 1 base, with 6 bases spanning the gap.

J is TRBJ2-7 and V is TRBV7-3; 10 positions agree with TRBD1. J lost 4 bases, V lost 5 bases, and 5 bases had no gene match. Looked up from germline, CDR1 is SGHTA and CDR2 is FQGTGA. CDR3 length: 14 amino acids. CDR3 loop: CASSLTGGGYEQYF. The CDR3 coding sequence is TGTGCCAGCAGCCTGACAGGGGGCGGGTACGAGCAGTACTTC.

The rearrangement joins TRBV6-6 to TRBJ1-2; 8 positions agree with TRBD1. The CDR3 spans 16 residues. Germline V lookup: CDR1 MNHNY, CDR2 SVGAGI (reference sequence). Trimming at V came to 0 bases and at J to 1 base, leaving 4 bases not matched to a gene. CDR3 sequence reads: CASSYSIQGVNYGYTF. The CDR3 coding sequence is TGTGCCAGCAGTTACTCGATACAGGGGGTTAACTATGGCTACACCTTC.

This chain uses TRBV3-1 (or the pseudogene TRBV3-2) with TRBJ2-7; 7 nucleotides align to TRBD1. V was clipped by 8 bases and J by 4 bases; unmatched bases: 5. Germline V gene lookup returns CDR1 LGHDT and CDR2 YNNKEL (reference sequence). The CDR3 extends over 12 amino acids. In nucleotides, the CDR3 is TGTGCCAGCGGGTCAGGGGGATACGAGCAGTACTTC. Its protein is CASGSGGYEQYF.

This chain links TRBV5-4 with TRBJ2-1; 10 bases line up with TRBD2. J was trimmed by 8 bases and V by 0 bases; bases with no gene match: 5. The V gene's germline CDR1 is SGHNT and CDR2 YYREEE (reference sequence). This CDR3 has 15 residues. This CDR3 reads CASSLEAGGPYEQFF. In DNA, the CDR3 is TGTGCCAGCAGCTTGGAAGCGGGGGGGCCCTATGAGCAGTTCTTC. Full variable domain (missing parts from reference TRBV5-4 and TRBJ2-1): ETGVTQSPTHLIKTRGQQVTLRCSSQSGHNTVSWYQQALGQGPQFIFQYYREEENGRGNFPPRFSGLQFPNYSSELNVNALELDDSALYLCASSLEAGGPYEQFFGPGTRLTVL.

The chain employs TRBV6-2 or TRBV6-3 and TRBJ2-3; a possible D gene is TRBD1 (5 bases). The CDR3 extends over 15 amino acids. Trimming pared 4 bases from V and 6 bases from J, leaving 17 bases between. Germline V gene sequence: CDR1 MNHEY, CDR2 SVGEGT. CDR3 residues: CASSSGVLRGDTQYF. The CDR3 DNA follows: TGTGCCAGCAGTTCTGGTGTCCTTAGGGGTGATACGCAGTATTTT.

V gene TRBV30 combines with J gene TRBJ1-4; TRBD1 aligns across 8 bases. Germline loops: CDR1 GTSNPN, CDR2 SVGIG (reference sequence). Losses at the gene ends were 3 bases for V and 3 bases for J; bases not matched to a gene: 6. The CDR3 sequence is 15 residues long. CDR3 residues: CAWSDQQGANEKLFF. In DNA, the CDR3 is TGTGCCTGGAGCGACCAACAGGGGGCTAATGAAAAACTGTTTTTT.

The V call is TRBV15, the J call TRBJ1-5; 8 bases agree with TRBD1. Losses at the gene ends were 3 bases for V and 0 bases for J; bases not matched to a gene: 13. The CDR3 is 19 amino acids. CDR1 and CDR2 from the germline V gene are LNHNV and YYDKDF (reference sequence). The CDR3 sequence: CATSREPRGTGGSNQPQHF. The CDR3 bases are TGTGCCACCAGCAGGGAACCTCGGGGGACAGGCGGTAGCAATCAGCCCCAGCATTTT. Using reference TRBV15 and TRBJ1-5 for the parts outside the CDR3, the full variable domain is DAMVIQNPRYQVTQFGKPVTLSCSQTLNHNVMYWYQQKSSQAPKLLFHYYDKDFNNEADTPDNFQSRRPNTSFCFLDIRSPGLGDTAMYLCATSREPRGTGGSNQPQHFGDGTRLSIL.

V gene TRBV18 combines with J gene TRBJ2-1; TRBD1 is a possible D gene (6 bases). CDR1 KGHSH and CDR2 LQKENI come from the germline V gene. This CDR3 comprises 15 residues. Deletions cut 6 bases from V and 8 bases from J, with 20 bases between. Written as DNA, the CDR3 is TGTGCCAGCTCCTCTTTACAGGGTTCTTTTGATGAGCAGTTCTTC. Protein sequence: CASSSLQGSFDEQFF.

This clone has a single count. The rearrangement uses TRBV19 and TRBJ2-1; D remains ambiguous. V was cut by 5 bases and J by 8 bases, with 10 bases left in between. The CDR3 totals 12 residues. Germline CDR1 is LNHDA and CDR2 is SQIVND (reference sequence). This chain's CDR3 is CASSASIYEQFF. The CDR3 DNA reads as TGTGCCAGTAGTGCTAGTATCTATGAGCAGTTCTTC.

This chain joins TRBV5-1 and TRBJ1-4, with 10 bases aligning to TRBD1. Losses at the gene ends were 3 bases for V and 7 bases for J; bases not matched to a gene: 3. Per germline, CDR1 SGHRS and CDR2 YFSETQ. CDR3 size: 14 residues. In DNA form, the CDR3 reads TGCGCCAGCAGCTCGGGACAGGGGAGTGAAAAACTGTTTTTT. Translation: CASSSGQGSEKLFF.

This rearrangement joins TRBV10-1 to TRBJ2-5; 7 nucleotides align to TRBD1. The V and J ends lost 2 bases and 0 bases, in that order; junction bases with no gene match: 6. Germline V gene sequence: CDR1 WNHNN, CDR2 SYGVQD (reference sequence). The CDR3 totals 16 residues. The CDR3 is CASSESIGTDQETQYF. The DNA for the CDR3 is TGCGCCAGCAGTGAGAGTATTGGGACAGACCAAGAGACCCAGTACTTC.

The chain uses TRBV5-5 and TRBJ2-2; D gene unclear. The V gene's germline CDR1 is SGHKS and CDR2 YYEKEE (reference sequence). Trimming took 1 base from V and 1 from J, leaving 5 bases between them. The CDR3 has 14 amino acids. CDR3 nucleotide sequence: TGTGCCAGCAGCTTGCCAGGGAACACCGGGGAGCTGTTTTTT. This sequence encodes CASSLPGNTGELFF.

This clone was seen more than once but under ten times. The genes are TRBV27 and TRBJ1-1; D perhaps matches TRBD1 (6 bases). The CDR3 extends over 11 amino acids. V dropped 6 bases and J dropped 8 bases, with 10 bases sitting between them. The V gene's germline CDR1 is MNHEY and CDR2 SMNVEV (reference sequence). In nucleotides, the CDR3 is TGTGCCAGCAGAACAGACAGGGAAGCTTTCTTT. Translated: CASRTDREAFF.

This chain links TRBV6-1 with TRBJ1-1; 9 bases align to TRBD1. The CDR3 is made up of 14 amino acids. J gave up 4 bases and V 3 bases, and 3 bases lay outside the gene matches. Per the germline V gene, CDR1 is MNHNS and CDR2 is SASEGT. The CDR3, as DNA: TGTGCCAGCAGTGAGACAGGGGGTGGCACTGAAGCTTTCTTT. Its translation is CASSETGGGTEAFF.

J is TRBJ1-3 and V is TRBV6-4, with D possibly matching TRBD1 (5 bases). Germline-derived CDR1 and CDR2 are MRHNA and SNTAGT. Trimming pared 3 bases from V and 1 base from J, leaving 16 bases between. The CDR3 consists of 17 residues. The CDR3 region has the DNA TGTGCCAGCAGTGAATCAGGGATAAGGGGTTCTGGAAACACCATATATTTT. This gives the protein CASSESGIRGSGNTIYF.

The chain is built from TRBV15 and TRBJ1-3; D may be TRBD1 (6 bases). The CDR3 totals 15 residues. CDR1 LNHNV and CDR2 YYDKDF come from the germline V gene (reference sequence). Deletions cut 8 bases from V and 3 bases from J, with 17 bases between. CDR3 coding DNA: TGTGCCACCTCTCAACGGGGGGCAGGTGGAAACACCATATATTTT. This codes for CATSQRGAGGNTIYF.

This chain connects TRBV5-1 to TRBJ2-6, with 7 positions matching TRBD1. Germline assignment: CDR1 SGHRS and CDR2 YFSETQ. Losses at the gene ends were 1 base for V and 0 bases for J; bases not matched to a gene: 4. The CDR3 has 17 amino acids. CDR3 protein: CASSLRGTDSGANVLTF. The DNA for the CDR3 is TGCGCCAGCAGCTTGCGTGGGACAGACTCTGGGGCCAACGTCCTGACTTTC.

The CDR3 DNA reads TGTGCCAGCAGCACCGGGAGTACCTACGAGCAGTACTTC. Amino acids: CASSTGSTYEQYF. This chain uses TRBV28 with TRBJ2-7; D may be TRBD2 (6 bases). Germline V lookup: CDR1 MDHEN, CDR2 SYDVKM. The CDR3 extends over 13 amino acids. V was clipped by 6 bases and J by 2 bases, with 11 bases between them. Filled out from reference TRBV28 and TRBJ2-7, the complete variable domain reads DVKVTQSSRYLVKRTGEKVFLECVQDMDHENMFWYRQDPGLGLRLIYFSYDVKMKEKGDIPEGYSVSREKKERFSLILESASTNQTSMYLCASSTGSTYEQYFGPGTRLTVT.

The V call is TRBV18, the J call TRBJ1-3; a possible D gene is TRBD1 (5 bases). CDR3 length: 15 amino acids. CDR1 and CDR2 (germline): KGHSH, LQKENI. Trimming cost V 2 bases and J 1 base, with 9 bases left between them. CDR3 DNA sequence: TGTGCCAGCTCACCATCGGAGGGGTCTGGAAACACCATATATTTT. Encoded protein: CASSPSEGSGNTIYF.

This chain links TRBV19 with TRBJ2-1; D is perhaps TRBD2 (6 bases). This CDR3 comprises 14 residues. Deletions cut 3 bases from V and 5 bases from J, with 11 bases between. CDR1 is LNHDA, CDR2 SQIVND, per germline (reference sequence). This chain's CDR3 is CASSMGGTNNEQFF. The CDR3 bases are TGTGCCAGTAGTATGGGGGGAACAAACAATGAGCAGTTCTTC. Full variable domain (rest looked up from reference TRBV19 and TRBJ2-1): DGGITQSPKYLFRKEGQNVTLSCEQNLNHDAMYWYRQDPGQGLRLIYYSQIVNDFQKGDIAEGYSVSREKKESFPLTVTSAQKNPTAFYLCASSMGGTNNEQFFGPGTRLTVL.

The chain carries TRBV5-1 and TRBJ2-7; D is perhaps TRBD2 (5 bases). V shed 2 bases and J shed 2 bases, with 8 bases lying between them. The CDR3 is 13 amino acids. Germline CDR1 and CDR2: SGHRS and YFSETQ. CDR3 sequence: CASSFGSTYEQYF. DNA for the CDR3: TGCGCCAGCAGCTTTGGGAGCACCTACGAGCAGTACTTC.